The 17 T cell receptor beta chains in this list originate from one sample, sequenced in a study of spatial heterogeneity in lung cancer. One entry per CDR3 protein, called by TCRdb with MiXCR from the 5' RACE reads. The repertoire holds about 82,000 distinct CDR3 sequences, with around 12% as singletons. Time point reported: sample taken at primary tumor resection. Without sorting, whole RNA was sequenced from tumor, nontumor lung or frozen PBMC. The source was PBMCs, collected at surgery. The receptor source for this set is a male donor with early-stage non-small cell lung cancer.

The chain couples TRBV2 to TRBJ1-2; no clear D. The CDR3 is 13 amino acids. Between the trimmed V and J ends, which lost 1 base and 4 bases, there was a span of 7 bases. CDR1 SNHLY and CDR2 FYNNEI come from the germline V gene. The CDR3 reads CASSEGGIYGYTF. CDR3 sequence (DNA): TGTGCCAGCAGTGAAGGAGGGATCTATGGCTACACCTTC.

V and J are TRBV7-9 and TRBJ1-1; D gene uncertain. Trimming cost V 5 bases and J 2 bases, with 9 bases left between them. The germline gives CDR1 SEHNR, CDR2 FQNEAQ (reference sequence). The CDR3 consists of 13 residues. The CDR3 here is CASSQEENTEAFF. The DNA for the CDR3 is TGTGCCAGCAGCCAAGAGGAAAACACTGAAGCTTTCTTT.

The CDR3 here is CASSLSGSRNYGYTF. The CDR3 DNA reads TGCGCCAGCAGCTTGAGCGGTTCGCGTAACTATGGCTACACCTTC. This chain uses TRBV5-1 with TRBJ1-2; D ambiguous. This CDR3 is built from 15 residues. Germline CDR1 SGHRS, CDR2 YFSETQ. V was shortened by 1 base and J by 1 base, with 11 bases between the two germline ends.

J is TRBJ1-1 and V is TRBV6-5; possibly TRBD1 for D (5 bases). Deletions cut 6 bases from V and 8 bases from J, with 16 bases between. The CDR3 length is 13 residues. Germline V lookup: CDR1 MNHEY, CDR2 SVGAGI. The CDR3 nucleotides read TGTGCCAGCAGCGACAGCTTAGACAACGAAGCTTTCTTT. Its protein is CASSDSLDNEAFF.

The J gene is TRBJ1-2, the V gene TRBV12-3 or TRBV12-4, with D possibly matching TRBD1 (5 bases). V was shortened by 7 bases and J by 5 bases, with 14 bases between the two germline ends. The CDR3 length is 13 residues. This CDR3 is CASNTGGDYGYTF. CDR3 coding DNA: TGTGCCAGCAACACGGGGGGGGATTATGGCTACACCTTC.

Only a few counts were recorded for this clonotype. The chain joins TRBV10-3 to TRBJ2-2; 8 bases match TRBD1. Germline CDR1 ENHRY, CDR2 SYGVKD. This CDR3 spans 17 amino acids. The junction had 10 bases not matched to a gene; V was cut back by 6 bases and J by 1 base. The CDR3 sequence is CAIRSGGGDLNTGELFF. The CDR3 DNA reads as TGTGCCATCAGATCAGGGGGCGGCGATTTGAACACCGGGGAGCTGTTTTTT.

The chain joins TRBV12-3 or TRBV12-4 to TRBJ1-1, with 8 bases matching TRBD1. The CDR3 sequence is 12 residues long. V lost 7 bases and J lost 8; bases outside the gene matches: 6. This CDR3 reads CASISRTGEAFF. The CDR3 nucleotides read TGTGCCAGCATTTCTCGGACAGGGGAAGCTTTCTTT.

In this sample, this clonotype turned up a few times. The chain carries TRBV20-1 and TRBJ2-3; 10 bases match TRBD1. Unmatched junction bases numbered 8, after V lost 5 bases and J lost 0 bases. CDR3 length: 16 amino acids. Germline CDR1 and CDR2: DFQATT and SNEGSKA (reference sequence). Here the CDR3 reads CSAPGTGASSTDTQYF. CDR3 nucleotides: TGCAGTGCTCCGGGGACAGGGGCAAGCAGCACAGATACGCAGTATTTT.

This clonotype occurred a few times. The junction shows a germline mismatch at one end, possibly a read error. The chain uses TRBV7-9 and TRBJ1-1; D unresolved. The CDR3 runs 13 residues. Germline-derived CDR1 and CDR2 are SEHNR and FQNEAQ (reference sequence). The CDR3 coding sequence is TGTGCCAGCACCTTAGAGATGAACACTGAAGCTTTCTTT. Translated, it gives CASTLEMNTEAFF.

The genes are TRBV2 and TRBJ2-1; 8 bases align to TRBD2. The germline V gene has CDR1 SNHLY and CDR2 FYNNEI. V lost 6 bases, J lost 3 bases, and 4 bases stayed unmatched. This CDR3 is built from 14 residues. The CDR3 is CASSRSGNYNEQFF. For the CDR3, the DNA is TGTGCCAGCAGCCGTAGCGGGAACTACAATGAGCAGTTCTTC. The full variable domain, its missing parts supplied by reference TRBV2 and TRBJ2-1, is EPEVTQTPSHQVTQMGQEVILRCVPISNHLYFYWYRQILGQKVEFLVSFYNNEISEKSEIFDDQFSVERPDGSNFTLKIRSTKLEDSAMYFCASSRSGNYNEQFFGPGTRLTVL.

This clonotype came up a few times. The CDR3 spells CASSPGTGVNQPQHF. In DNA, the CDR3 is TGTGCCAGCAGCCCCGGGACAGGGGTAAATCAGCCCCAGCATTTT. The chain joins TRBV12-3 or TRBV12-4 to TRBJ1-5, with TRBD1 matching 10 bases. There are 15 residues in the CDR3. The junction had 6 bases not matched to a gene; V was cut back by 6 bases and J by 4 bases.

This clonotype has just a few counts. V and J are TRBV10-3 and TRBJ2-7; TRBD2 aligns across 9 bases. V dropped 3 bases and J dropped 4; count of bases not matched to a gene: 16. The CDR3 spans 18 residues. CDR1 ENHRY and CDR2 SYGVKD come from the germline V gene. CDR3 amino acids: CAISEQAGGPSNFYEQYF. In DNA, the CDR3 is TGTGCCATCAGTGAACAGGCGGGAGGGCCCTCCAATTTTTACGAGCAGTACTTC.

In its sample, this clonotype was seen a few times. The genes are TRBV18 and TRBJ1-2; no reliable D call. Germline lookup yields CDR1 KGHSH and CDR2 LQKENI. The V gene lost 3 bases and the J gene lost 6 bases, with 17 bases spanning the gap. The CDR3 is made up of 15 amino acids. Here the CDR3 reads CASSPAPLRANGYTF. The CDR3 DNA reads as TGTGCCAGCTCACCCGCTCCCCTGAGGGCTAATGGCTACACCTTC.

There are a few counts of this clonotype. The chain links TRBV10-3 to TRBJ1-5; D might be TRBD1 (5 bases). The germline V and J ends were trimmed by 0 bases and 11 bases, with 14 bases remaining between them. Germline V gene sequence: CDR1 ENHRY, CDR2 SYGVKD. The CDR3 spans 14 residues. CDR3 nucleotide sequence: TGTGCCATCAGTGAGTCGAGACAGACCCAGGCCCAGCATTTT. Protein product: CAISESRQTQAQHF.

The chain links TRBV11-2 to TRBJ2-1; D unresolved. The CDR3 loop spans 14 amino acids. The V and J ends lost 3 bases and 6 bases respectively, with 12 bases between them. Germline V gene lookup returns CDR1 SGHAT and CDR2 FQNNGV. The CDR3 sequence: CASSFGRFGNEQFF. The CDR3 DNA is TGTGCCAGCAGCTTCGGCCGCTTCGGCAATGAGCAGTTCTTC.

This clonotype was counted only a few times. CDR3 coding DNA: TGCAGCGTGGACGGATCTAGCACAGATACGCAGTATTTT. Protein: CSVDGSSTDTQYF. This sequence joins TRBV29-1 and TRBJ2-3; D gene uncertain. Germline V lookup: CDR1 SQVTM, CDR2 ANQGSEA. This CDR3 has 13 amino acids. Trimming removed 6 bases from V and 0 bases from J, with 10 bases in between.

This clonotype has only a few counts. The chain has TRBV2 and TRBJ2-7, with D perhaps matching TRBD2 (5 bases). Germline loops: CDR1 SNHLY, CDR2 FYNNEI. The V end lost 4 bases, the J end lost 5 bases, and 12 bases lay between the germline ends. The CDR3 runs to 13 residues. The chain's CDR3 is CASSGPFGDEQYF. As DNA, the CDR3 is TGTGCCAGCAGTGGGCCATTCGGGGACGAGCAGTACTTC.